Following are 15 T cell receptor beta chains from one sample sequenced in a study of T cell responses to AZD1222 COVID-19 vaccine. Using immunoSEQ multiplex PCR, the repertoire was profiled, and TCRdb retains in-frame clones only, with some absent. The data hold 85,000 to 100,000 clones, with 70% to 85% observed a single time. Sequenced here: peripheral blood, sampled on day 0 of AZD1222 vaccination. The receptors come from an adult in good health.

This chain links TRBV10-3 with TRBJ2-3, with 9 bases fitting TRBD2. The V segment lost 4 bases and the J segment 3 bases; nucleotides outside the gene matches: 5. Germline V gene lookup returns CDR1 ENHRY and CDR2 SYGVKD. The CDR3 has 15 amino acids. For the CDR3, the DNA is TGTGCCATCAGTGGCGGGACTAGCAGAACAGATACGCAGTATTTT. Translation gives CAISGGTSRTDTQYF.

The gene calls are TRBV7-6 and TRBJ2-7, with 10 bases lining up with TRBD2. The junction had 16 bases not matched to a gene; V was cut back by 5 bases and J by 6 bases. The CDR3 loop spans 17 amino acids. Germline assignment: CDR1 SGHVS and CDR2 FNYEAQ. In DNA form, the CDR3 reads TGTGCCAGCAGCCCCGGGGCTAGCGGGAGTACCAGTTCCGAGCAGTACTTC. This sequence encodes CASSPGASGSTSSEQYF.

V is TRBV12-5 and J is TRBJ2-7; tentatively, D is TRBD1 (6 bases). CDR1 LGHNT and CDR2 FRNRAP come from the germline V gene. The CDR3 runs 15 residues. Trimming took 6 bases from V and 2 from J, leaving 17 bases between them. CDR3 in amino acids: CASGRGQRTTYEQYF. In DNA form, the CDR3 reads TGTGCTAGTGGCCGCGGACAGAGAACGACCTACGAGCAGTACTTC.

This chain connects TRBV6-5 to TRBJ1-3; D gene ambiguous. Trimming took off 7 bases at V and 0 bases at J, with 10 bases between the two ends. The germline gives CDR1 MNHEY, CDR2 SVGAGI. The CDR3 is 14 amino acids. The CDR3 is CASISHNSGNTIYF. The CDR3, as DNA: TGTGCCAGCATCTCTCACAACTCTGGAAACACCATATATTTT.

This chain uses TRBV11-3 with TRBJ2-1; 9 bases map to TRBD2. Germline loops: CDR1 SGHNT, CDR2 YENEEA. Trimming removed 5 bases from V and 1 base from J; junction bases left unmatched: 3. There are 15 residues in the CDR3. The CDR3 nucleotides are TGTGCCAGCAGCCCTAGCGGGGTATCCTACAATGAGCAGTTCTTC. Its protein product is CASSPSGVSYNEQFF.

This clone was found a few times. V and J are TRBV2 and TRBJ1-4, with D unresolved. The CDR3 runs 13 residues. Germline loops: CDR1 SNHLY, CDR2 FYNNEI. The ends were cut back, 4 bases at V and 5 bases at J, with 8 bases in the middle. The CDR3: CASSADLNEKLFF. The CDR3 bases are TGTGCCAGCAGTGCTGACCTAAATGAAAAACTGTTTTTT.

The V and J genes are TRBV6-1 and TRBJ2-2; 10 bases line up with TRBD2. This CDR3 comprises 16 residues. The germline V gene has CDR1 MNHNS and CDR2 SASEGT. Trimming removed 4 bases from V and 5 bases from J; junction bases left unmatched: 7. The CDR3 spells CASSGPGLALTGELFF. The DNA of the CDR3 is TGTGCCAGCAGTGGACCGGGACTAGCGCTTACCGGGGAGCTGTTTTTT.

This rearrangement joins TRBV27 to TRBJ2-6; perhaps TRBD1 as D (5 bases). Germline V CDR1 and CDR2: MNHEY, SMNVEV (reference sequence). CDR3 length: 16 residues. V was pared by 7 bases and J by 0 bases, with 13 bases between. Here the CDR3 reads CASTPGIHSGANVLTF. CDR3 nucleotide sequence: TGTGCCAGCACGCCAGGGATCCACTCTGGGGCCAACGTCCTGACTTTC.

V is TRBV6-2 or TRBV6-3 and J is TRBJ2-1; 9 nucleotides agree with TRBD1. CDR3 length: 16 amino acids. The V and J ends lost 4 bases and 3 bases, in that order; junction bases with no gene match: 7. Germline lookup yields CDR1 MNHEY and CDR2 SVGEGT. The CDR3 protein is CASSSRQGEFYNEQFF. CDR3 sequence (DNA): TGTGCCAGCAGTTCACGACAGGGGGAGTTCTACAATGAGCAGTTCTTC.

The chain carries TRBV29-1 and TRBJ2-5; tentative D call: TRBD2 (7 bases). V was trimmed by 6 bases and J by 3 bases, leaving 14 bases between them. Germline CDR1 and CDR2: SQVTM and ANQGSEA. The CDR3 is 13 amino acids. CDR3 amino acids: CSVSGEGKETQYF. DNA for the CDR3: TGCAGCGTATCAGGGGAGGGGAAAGAGACCCAGTACTTC.

V gene TRBV2 combines with J gene TRBJ2-1, with D possibly TRBD2 on 6 matching bases. V was cut by 6 bases and J by 0 bases, with 15 bases left in between. The germline CDR1 and CDR2 sequences are SNHLY and FYNNEI. The CDR3 contains 16 residues. CDR3 sequence: CASRGGSRGSYNEQFF. The DNA for the CDR3 is TGTGCCAGCAGGGGGGGTAGCAGAGGCTCCTACAATGAGCAGTTCTTC.

This sequence joins TRBV5-1 and TRBJ1-4; 8 bases agree with TRBD1. CDR1 and CDR2 from the germline V gene are SGHRS and YFSETQ. The trim removed 2 bases at V and 8 bases at J, leaving 11 bases unmatched. The CDR3 covers 16 residues. The CDR3, as DNA: TGCGCCAGCAGCTTTGCCTCGGGACAGGTTGGAGAAAAACTGTTTTTT. The encoded protein is CASSFASGQVGEKLFF. The variable domain in full, completed from reference TRBV5-1 and TRBJ1-4, reads KAGVTQTPRYLIKTRGQQVTLSCSPISGHRSVSWYQQTPGQGLQFLFEYFSETQRNKGNFPGRFSGRQFSNSRSEMNVSTLELGDSALYLCASSFASGQVGEKLFFGSGTQLSVL.

The V gene is TRBV20-1, the J gene TRBJ2-2; no clear D gene. V shed 3 bases and J shed 4 bases, with 12 bases lying between them. CDR1 and CDR2 from the germline V gene are DFQATT and SNEGSKA (reference sequence). The CDR3 is made up of 14 amino acids. CDR3 nucleotide sequence: TGCAGTGCTAGTCACCTCCGCGGCACCGGGGAGCTGTTTTTT. Translation gives CSASHLRGTGELFF.

CDR3 coding DNA: TGTGCCAGCTCACCCGTGGGGGCTGATGGCTATGGCTACACCTTC. Residues: CASSPVGADGYGYTF. The chain recombines TRBV18 with TRBJ1-2, with D possibly TRBD1 on 6 matching bases. Trimming took off 3 bases at V and 4 bases at J, with 15 bases between the two ends. Germline values: CDR1 KGHSH, CDR2 LQKENI. The CDR3 is 15 residues long.

This clone has just a few counts. This CDR3 reads CASTQGYGEQFF. In DNA, the CDR3 is TGTGCCAGCACTCAGGGGTATGGTGAGCAGTTCTTC. The chain is built from TRBV28 and TRBJ2-1; a possible D gene is TRBD1 (6 bases). The germline V gene has CDR1 MDHEN and CDR2 SYDVKM. Deletions cut 7 bases from V and 9 bases from J, with 13 bases between. The CDR3 runs to 12 residues.